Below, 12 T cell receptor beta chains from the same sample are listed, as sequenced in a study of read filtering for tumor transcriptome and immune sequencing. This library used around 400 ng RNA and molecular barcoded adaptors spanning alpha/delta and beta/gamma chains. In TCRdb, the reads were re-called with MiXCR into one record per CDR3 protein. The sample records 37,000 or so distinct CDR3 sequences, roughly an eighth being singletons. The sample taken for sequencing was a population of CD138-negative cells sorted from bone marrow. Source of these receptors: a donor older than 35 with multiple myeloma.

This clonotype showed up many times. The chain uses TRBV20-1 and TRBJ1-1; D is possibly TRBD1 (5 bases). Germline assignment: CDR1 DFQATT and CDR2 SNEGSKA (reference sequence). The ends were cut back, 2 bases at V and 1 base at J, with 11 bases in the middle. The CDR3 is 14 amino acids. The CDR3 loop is CSARTGHPNTEAFF. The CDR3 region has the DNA TGCAGTGCTAGAACCGGACACCCGAACACTGAAGCTTTCTTT.

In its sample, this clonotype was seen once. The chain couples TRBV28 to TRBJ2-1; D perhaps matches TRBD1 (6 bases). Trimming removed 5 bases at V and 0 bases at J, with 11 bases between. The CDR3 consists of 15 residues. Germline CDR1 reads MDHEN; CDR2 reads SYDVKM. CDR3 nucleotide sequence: TGTGCCAGCAGTCCCGGACAGCGCTCCTACAATGAGCAGTTCTTC. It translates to CASSPGQRSYNEQFF. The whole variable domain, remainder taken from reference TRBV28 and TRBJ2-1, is DVKVTQSSRYLVKRTGEKVFLECVQDMDHENMFWYRQDPGLGLRLIYFSYDVKMKEKGDIPEGYSVSREKKERFSLILESASTNQTSMYLCASSPGQRSYNEQFFGPGTRLTVL.

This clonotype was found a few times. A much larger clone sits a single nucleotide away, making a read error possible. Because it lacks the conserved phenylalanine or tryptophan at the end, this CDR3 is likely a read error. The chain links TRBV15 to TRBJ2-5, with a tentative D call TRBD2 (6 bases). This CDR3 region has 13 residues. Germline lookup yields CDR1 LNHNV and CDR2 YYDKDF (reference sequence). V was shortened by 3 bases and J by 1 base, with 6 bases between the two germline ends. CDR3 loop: CATSSGGQETQYL. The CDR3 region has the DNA TGTGCCACCAGCAGCGGGGGCCAAGAGACCCAGTACCTC.

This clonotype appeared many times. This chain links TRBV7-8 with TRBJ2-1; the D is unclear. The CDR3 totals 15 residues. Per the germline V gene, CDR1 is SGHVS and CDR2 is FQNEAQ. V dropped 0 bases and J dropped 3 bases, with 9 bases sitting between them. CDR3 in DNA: TGTGCCAGCAGCTTAGCGGTAGCTGGCTACAATGAGCAGTTCTTC. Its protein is CASSLAVAGYNEQFF. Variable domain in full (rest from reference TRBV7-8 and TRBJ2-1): GAGVSQSPRYKVAKRGQDVALRCDPISGHVSLFWYQQALGQGPEFLTYFQNEAQLDKSGLPSDRFFAERPEGSVSTLKIQRTQQEDSAVYLCASSLAVAGYNEQFFGPGTRLTVL.

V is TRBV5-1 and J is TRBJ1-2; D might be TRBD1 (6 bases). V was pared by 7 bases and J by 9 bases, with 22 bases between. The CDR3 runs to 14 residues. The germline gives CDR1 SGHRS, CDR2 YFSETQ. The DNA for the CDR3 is TGCGCCAGCTCCCGAGGGGGGATCCCGGATAGCTACACCTTC. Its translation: CASSRGGIPDSYTF. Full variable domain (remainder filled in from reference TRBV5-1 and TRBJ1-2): KAGVTQTPRYLIKTRGQQVTLSCSPISGHRSVSWYQQTPGQGLQFLFEYFSETQRNKGNFPGRFSGRQFSNSRSEMNVSTLELGDSALYLCASSRGGIPDSYTFGSGTRLTVV.

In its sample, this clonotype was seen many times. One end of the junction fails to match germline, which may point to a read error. CDR3 sequence reads: CVSSQRTGMNTEAFF. Written as DNA, the CDR3 is TGTGTCAGCAGCCAACGGACAGGGATGAACACTGAAGCTTTCTTT. This chain uses TRBV14 with TRBJ1-1; 8 nucleotides line up with TRBD1. Germline V gene data show CDR1 as SGHDN and CDR2 as FVKESK. CDR3 size: 15 residues.

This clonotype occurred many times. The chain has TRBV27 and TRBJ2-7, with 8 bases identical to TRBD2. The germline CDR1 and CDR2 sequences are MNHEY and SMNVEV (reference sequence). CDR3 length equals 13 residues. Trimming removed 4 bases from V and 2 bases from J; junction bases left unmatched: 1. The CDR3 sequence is CASSSSGPYEQYF. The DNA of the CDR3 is TGTGCCAGCAGTTCTAGCGGGCCCTACGAGCAGTACTTC.

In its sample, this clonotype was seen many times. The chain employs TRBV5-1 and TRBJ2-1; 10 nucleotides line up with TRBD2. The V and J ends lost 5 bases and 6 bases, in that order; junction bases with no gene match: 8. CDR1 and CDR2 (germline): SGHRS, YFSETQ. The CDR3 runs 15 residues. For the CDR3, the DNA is TGCGCCAGCAGTCCTAGCGGGAGTGGGATCAATGAGCAGTTCTTC. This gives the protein CASSPSGSGINEQFF.

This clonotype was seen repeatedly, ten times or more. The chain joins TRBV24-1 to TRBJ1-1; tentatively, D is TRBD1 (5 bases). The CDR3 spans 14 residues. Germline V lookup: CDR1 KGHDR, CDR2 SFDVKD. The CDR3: CAPYESPTDPEAFF. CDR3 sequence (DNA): TGTGCTCCATACGAAAGCCCGACAGATCCTGAAGCTTTCTTT.

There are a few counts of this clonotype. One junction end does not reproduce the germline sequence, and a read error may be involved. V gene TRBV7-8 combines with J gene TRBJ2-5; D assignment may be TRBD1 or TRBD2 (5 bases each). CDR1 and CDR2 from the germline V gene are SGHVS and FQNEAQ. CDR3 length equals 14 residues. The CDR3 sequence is CASSFLGGEETRYF. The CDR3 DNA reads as TGTGCCAGCAGCTTTCTTGGGGGAGAAGAGACCCGGTACTTC.

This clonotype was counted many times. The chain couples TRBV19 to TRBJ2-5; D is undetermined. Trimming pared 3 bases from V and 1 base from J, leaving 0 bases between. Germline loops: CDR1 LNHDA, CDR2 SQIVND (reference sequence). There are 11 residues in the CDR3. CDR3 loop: CASSIQETQYF. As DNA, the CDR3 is TGTGCCAGTAGTATCCAAGAGACCCAGTACTTC.

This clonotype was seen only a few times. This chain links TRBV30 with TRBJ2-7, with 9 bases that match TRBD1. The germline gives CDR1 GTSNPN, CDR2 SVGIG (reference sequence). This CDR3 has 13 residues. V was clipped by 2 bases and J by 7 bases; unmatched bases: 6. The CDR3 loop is CAWSSRTGEEQYF. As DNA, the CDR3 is TGTGCCTGGAGTTCCCGGACAGGGGAAGAGCAGTACTTC.